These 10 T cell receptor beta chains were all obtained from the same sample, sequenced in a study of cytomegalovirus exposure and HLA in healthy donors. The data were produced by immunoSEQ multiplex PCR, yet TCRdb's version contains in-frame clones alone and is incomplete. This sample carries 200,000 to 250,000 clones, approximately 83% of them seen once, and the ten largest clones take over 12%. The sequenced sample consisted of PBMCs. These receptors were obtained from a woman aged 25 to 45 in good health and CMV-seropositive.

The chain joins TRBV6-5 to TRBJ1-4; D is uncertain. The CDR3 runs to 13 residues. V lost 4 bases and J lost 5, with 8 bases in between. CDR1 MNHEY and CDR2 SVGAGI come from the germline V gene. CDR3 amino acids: CASSLLLNEKLFF. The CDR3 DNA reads TGTGCCAGCAGTTTATTACTGAATGAAAAACTGTTTTTT.

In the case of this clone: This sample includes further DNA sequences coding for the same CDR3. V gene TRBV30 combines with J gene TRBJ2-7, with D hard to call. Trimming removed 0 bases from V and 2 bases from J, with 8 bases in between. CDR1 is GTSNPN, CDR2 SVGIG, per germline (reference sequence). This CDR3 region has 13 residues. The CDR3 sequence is CAWSVGGAYEQYF. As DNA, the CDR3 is TGTGCCTGGAGTGTCGGCGGAGCCTACGAGCAGTACTTC.

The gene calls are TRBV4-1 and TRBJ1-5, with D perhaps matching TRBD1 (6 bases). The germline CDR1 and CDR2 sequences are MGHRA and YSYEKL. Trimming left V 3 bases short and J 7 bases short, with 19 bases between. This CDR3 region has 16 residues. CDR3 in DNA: TGCGCCAGCAGCCAGCCAACCACAGGGAGAGGGCAGCCCCAGCATTTT. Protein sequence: CASSQPTTGRGQPQHF.

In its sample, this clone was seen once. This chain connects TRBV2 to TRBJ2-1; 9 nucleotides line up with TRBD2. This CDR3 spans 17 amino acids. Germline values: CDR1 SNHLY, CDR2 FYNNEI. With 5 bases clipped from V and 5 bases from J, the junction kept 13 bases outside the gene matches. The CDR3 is CASSYQVGTSFDNEQFF. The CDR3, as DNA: TGTGCCAGCAGTTATCAAGTCGGGACTAGCTTCGACAATGAGCAGTTCTTC.

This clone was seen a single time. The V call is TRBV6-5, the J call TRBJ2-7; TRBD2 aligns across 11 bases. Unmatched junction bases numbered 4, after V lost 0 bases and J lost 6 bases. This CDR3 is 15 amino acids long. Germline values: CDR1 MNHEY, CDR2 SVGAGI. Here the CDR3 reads CASSYSPGTSGEQYF. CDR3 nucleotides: TGTGCCAGCAGTTACTCCCCCGGGACTAGCGGCGAGCAGTACTTC.

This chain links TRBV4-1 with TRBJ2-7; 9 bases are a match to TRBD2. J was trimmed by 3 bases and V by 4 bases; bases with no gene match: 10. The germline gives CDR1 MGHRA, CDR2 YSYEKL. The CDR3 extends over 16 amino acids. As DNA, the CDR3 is TGCGCCAGCAGCCCTAAACTAGCGGGCGCGTACTACGAGCAGTACTTC. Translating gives CASSPKLAGAYYEQYF.

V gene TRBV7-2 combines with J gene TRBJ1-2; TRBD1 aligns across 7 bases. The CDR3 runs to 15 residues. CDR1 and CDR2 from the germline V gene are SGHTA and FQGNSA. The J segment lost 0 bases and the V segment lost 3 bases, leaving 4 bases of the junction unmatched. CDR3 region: CASSFLGTANYGYTF. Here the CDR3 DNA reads TGTGCCAGCAGCTTCCTAGGGACAGCTAACTATGGCTACACCTTC.

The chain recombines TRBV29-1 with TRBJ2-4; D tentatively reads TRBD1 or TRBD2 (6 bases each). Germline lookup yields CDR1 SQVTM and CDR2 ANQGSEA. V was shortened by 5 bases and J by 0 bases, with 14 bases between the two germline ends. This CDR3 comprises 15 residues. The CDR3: CSVLYGGAAKNIQYF. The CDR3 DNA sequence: TGCAGCGTTCTTTACGGGGGCGCAGCCAAAAACATTCAGTACTTC.

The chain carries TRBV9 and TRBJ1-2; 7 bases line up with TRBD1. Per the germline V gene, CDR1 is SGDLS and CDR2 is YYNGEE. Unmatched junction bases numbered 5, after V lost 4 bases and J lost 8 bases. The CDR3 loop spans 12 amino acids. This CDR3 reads CASSTPDRGYTF. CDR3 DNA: TGTGCCAGCAGCACCCCGGACAGGGGCTACACCTTC. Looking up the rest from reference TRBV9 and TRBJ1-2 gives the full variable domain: DSGVTQTPKHLITATGQRVTLRCSPRSGDLSVYWYQQSLDQGLQFLIQYYNGEERAKGNILERFSAQQFPDLHSELNLSSLELGDSALYFCASSTPDRGYTFGSGTRLTVV.

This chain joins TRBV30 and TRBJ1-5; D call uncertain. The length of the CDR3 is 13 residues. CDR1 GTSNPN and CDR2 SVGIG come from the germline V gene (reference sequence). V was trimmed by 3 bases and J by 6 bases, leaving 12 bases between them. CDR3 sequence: CAWRSGSSQPQHF. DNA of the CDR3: TGTGCCTGGAGATCCGGGAGTAGTCAGCCCCAGCATTTT.